Presented here are 31 T cell receptor beta chains from one specimen sequenced in a study of cytomegalovirus exposure and HLA in healthy donors. The PCR was carried out with 60 Vbeta primers and 13 Jbeta primers. The assay was immunoSEQ multiplex PCR, and TCRdb's table has in-frame clones only and misses some. The data hold about 110,000 clones, with 50% to 70% observed a single time. The sequenced sample was PBMCs. Receptor source: a man younger than 45 in good health and CMV-seropositive.

This clone was seen a single time. The chain has TRBV5-1 and TRBJ2-2; D is ambiguous. This CDR3 contains 15 residues. Germline CDR1 is SGHRS and CDR2 is YFSETQ. Trimming removed 4 bases from V and 6 bases from J, with 16 bases in between. CDR3 residues: CASSPGFGLSGELFF. CDR3 sequence (DNA): TGCGCCAGCAGCCCCGGATTTGGGCTCTCCGGGGAGCTGTTTTTT.

The sample holds a few counts of this clone. CDR3 DNA sequence: TGCAGCGTTGAAGATTCTCAGGGATCCTACGAGCAGTACTTC. Translation gives CSVEDSQGSYEQYF. The rearrangement uses TRBV29-1 and TRBJ2-7; possible D gene TRBD1, 5 bases. Germline CDR1 and CDR2: SQVTM and ANQGSEA. The CDR3 runs to 14 residues. Trimming stripped 0 bases from V and 1 base from J, with 10 bases between.

The chain carries TRBV7-9 and TRBJ2-3; TRBD2 matches at 10 bases. Germline assignment: CDR1 SEHNR and CDR2 FQNEAQ (reference sequence). Trimming at V came to 5 bases and at J to 4 bases, leaving 9 bases not matched to a gene. The CDR3 extends over 16 amino acids. The CDR3 coding sequence is TGTGCCAGCAGCCTATTAGCGGGGGGTGCGGCAGATACGCAGTATTTT. Translated, it gives CASSLLAGGAADTQYF.

There are a few counts of this clone. The rearrangement joins TRBV4-2 to TRBJ2-5, with D maybe TRBD1 (6 bases). The V end was cut by 1 base, the J end by 5 bases, with 17 bases between. The CDR3 spans 16 residues. CDR1 and CDR2 from the germline V gene are LGHNA and YNFKEQ. The CDR3 loop is CASSQAGTRDGETQYF. CDR3 nucleotides: TGTGCCAGCAGCCAAGCCGGGACAAGGGACGGGGAGACCCAGTACTTC.

The J gene is TRBJ1-5, the V gene TRBV18; 8 bases match TRBD1. V lost 3 bases to trimming and J lost 3 bases; unmatched junction nucleotides: 10. Looked up from germline, CDR1 is KGHSH and CDR2 is LQKENI. The CDR3 is 17 amino acids. The CDR3 sequence: CASSPATGVGVNQPQHF. CDR3 DNA sequence: TGTGCCAGCTCACCCGCGACAGGGGTCGGGGTCAATCAGCCCCAGCATTTT.

The CDR3 loop is CASSYSGPPEETQYF. Written as DNA, the CDR3 is TGTGCCAGCAGTTACTCGGGGCCTCCTGAAGAGACCCAGTACTTC. The chain joins TRBV6-5 to TRBJ2-5, with D possibly TRBD1 on 5 matching bases. The V end was cut by 0 bases, the J end by 3 bases, with 11 bases between. Germline lookup yields CDR1 MNHEY and CDR2 SVGAGI. The CDR3 has 15 amino acids.

The chain links TRBV5-1 to TRBJ2-3, with D tentatively TRBD2 (6 bases). The CDR3 spans 17 residues. Per germline, CDR1 SGHRS and CDR2 YFSETQ. With 4 bases removed from V and 3 bases from J, the gap between germline ends came to 21 bases. The CDR3 loop is CASSIPRDSPDTDTQYF. In DNA form, the CDR3 reads TGCGCCAGCAGCATCCCCCGGGACTCCCCCGATACAGATACGCAGTATTTT.

The chain combines TRBV6-1 with TRBJ2-5; perhaps TRBD1 as D (5 bases). The germline V gene has CDR1 MNHNS and CDR2 SASEGT. V was pared by 3 bases and J by 2 bases, with 13 bases between. The length of the CDR3 is 15 residues. CDR3 DNA: TGTGCCAGCAGTGATTTTTCAGGGCGGCAAGAGACCCAGTACTTC. Amino acid sequence: CASSDFSGRQETQYF.

This clone has only a few counts. The gene calls are TRBV7-9 and TRBJ1-1, with D tentatively TRBD1 (5 bases). With 1 base removed from V and 9 bases from J, the gap between germline ends came to 15 bases. CDR3 length: 14 residues. Germline V gene lookup returns CDR1 SEHNR and CDR2 FQNEAQ (reference sequence). The CDR3: CASSLDGQTPKAFF. DNA of the CDR3: TGTGCCAGCAGCTTAGATGGACAAACGCCCAAAGCTTTCTTT.

V usage is TRBV11-2 and J usage is TRBJ2-3; D is perhaps TRBD1 (6 bases). This CDR3 region has 14 residues. Germline values: CDR1 SGHAT, CDR2 FQNNGV. The ends were cut back, 1 base at V and 5 bases at J, with 10 bases in the middle. CDR3 bases: TGTGCCAGCAGCTTAGTAACAGGGAAAGATACGCAGTATTTT. Protein sequence: CASSLVTGKDTQYF.

The chain uses TRBV7-2 and TRBJ1-6; 11 nucleotides align to TRBD1. The CDR3 is made up of 16 amino acids. With V trimmed by 5 bases and J by 8 bases, 8 bases remained unmatched. Germline CDR1 is SGHTA and CDR2 is FQGNSA. Written as DNA, the CDR3 is TGTGCCAGCAGCGCGGGGGACAGGGGGTCGTATTCACCCCTCCACTTT. Encoded protein: CASSAGDRGSYSPLHF.

This clone has just a few counts. The chain uses TRBV6-6 and TRBJ2-7; 9 nucleotides align to TRBD2. The junction had 8 bases not matched to a gene; V was cut back by 4 bases and J by 4 bases. CDR3 length equals 15 residues. Per the germline V gene, CDR1 is MNHNY and CDR2 is SVGAGI (reference sequence). In nucleotides, the CDR3 is TGTGCCAGCAGTTTACCCGGGACTAGCAAGTACGAGCAGTACTTC. Translating gives CASSLPGTSKYEQYF.

This clone showed up just a few times. V usage is TRBV13 and J usage is TRBJ2-5; 7 bases line up with TRBD2. CDR1 PRHDT and CDR2 FYEKMQ come from the germline V gene (reference sequence). V shed 1 base, J shed 1 base, and the junction held 9 bases outside the gene matches. The CDR3 spans 17 residues. This CDR3 reads CASSLVTGGFIQETQYF. The CDR3, as DNA: TGTGCCAGCAGCTTAGTGACGGGGGGATTTATCCAAGAGACCCAGTACTTC.

The V gene is TRBV4-1, the J gene TRBJ1-5; 7 bases are a match to TRBD1. There are 15 residues in the CDR3. From germline, CDR1 is MGHRA and CDR2 YSYEKL. Trimming removed 4 bases from V and 4 bases from J; junction bases left unmatched: 7. The CDR3 DNA reads TGCGCCAGCAGCCCTACGGGACAGTCAAATCAGCCCCAGCATTTT. Protein product: CASSPTGQSNQPQHF.

This chain joins TRBV5-8 and TRBJ1-1, with D perhaps matching TRBD1 (5 bases). Germline V gene sequence: CDR1 SGHTS, CDR2 YDEGEE. This CDR3 comprises 15 residues. The V end lost 0 bases, the J end lost 6 bases, and 15 bases lay between the germline ends. The CDR3 loop is CASSLVTGGNPEAFF. The DNA of the CDR3 is TGTGCCAGCAGCTTGGTGACGGGGGGAAATCCTGAAGCTTTCTTT.

The chain joins TRBV7-6 to TRBJ2-1; 7 bases align to TRBD1. J was trimmed by 4 bases and V by 5 bases; bases with no gene match: 14. The CDR3 runs 17 residues. Germline V lookup: CDR1 SGHVS, CDR2 FNYEAQ. CDR3 nucleotide sequence: TGTGCCAGCAGCCAGACCGTGCAGGGGGAATCGTACAATGAGCAGTTCTTC. Encoded protein: CASSQTVQGESYNEQFF. The whole variable domain, remainder taken from reference TRBV7-6 and TRBJ2-1, is GAGVSQSPRYKVTKRGQDVALRCDPISGHVSLYWYRQALGQGPEFLTYFNYEAQQDKSGLPNDRFSAERPEGSISTLTIQRTEQRDSAMYRCASSQTVQGESYNEQFFGPGTRLTVL.

The CDR3 DNA is TGTGCCACCAGCGGGGACAGGGGGCTGGATTCACCCCTCCACTTT. The encoded protein is CATSGDRGLDSPLHF. V is TRBV15 and J is TRBJ1-6; TRBD1 agrees at 12 bases. CDR3 length equals 15 residues. V shed 5 bases, J shed 8 bases, and the junction held 4 bases outside the gene matches. Germline CDR1 reads LNHNV; CDR2 reads YYDKDF (reference sequence). Complete variable domain (other parts from reference TRBV15 and TRBJ1-6): DAMVIQNPRYQVTQFGKPVTLSCSQTLNHNVMYWYQQKSSQAPKLLFHYYDKDFNNEADTPDNFQSRRPNTSFCFLDIRSPGLGDTAMYLCATSGDRGLDSPLHFGNGTRLTVT.

This clone has a handful of counts. The CDR3 DNA sequence: TGCAGTCAGGGGGTAGGGGAAAAACTGTTTTTT. It is translated as CSQGVGEKLFF. This sequence joins TRBV29-1 and TRBJ1-4; 7 nucleotides align to TRBD1. This CDR3 contains 11 residues. The germline V gene has CDR1 SQVTM and CDR2 ANQGSEA.

J is TRBJ1-1 and V is TRBV5-1, with a tentative D call TRBD1 (5 bases). The CDR3 has 14 residues. Germline V gene sequence: CDR1 SGHRS, CDR2 YFSETQ. V lost 4 bases and J lost 1, with 11 bases in between. The CDR3 region has the DNA TGCGCCAGCAGCCCTTTGGGGCCGAACACTGAAGCTTTCTTT. The encoded protein is CASSPLGPNTEAFF. Supplemented by reference TRBV5-1 and TRBJ1-1, the full variable domain reads KAGVTQTPRYLIKTRGQQVTLSCSPISGHRSVSWYQQTPGQGLQFLFEYFSETQRNKGNFPGRFSGRQFSNSRSEMNVSTLELGDSALYLCASSPLGPNTEAFFGQGTRLTVV.

The gene calls are TRBV28 and TRBJ2-7; no clear D gene. With 8 bases removed from V and 2 bases from J, the gap between germline ends came to 10 bases. Germline values: CDR1 MDHEN, CDR2 SYDVKM. The CDR3 is 12 amino acids. CDR3 residues: CASGGDTYEQYF. Written as DNA, the CDR3 is TGTGCCAGCGGCGGAGATACCTACGAGCAGTACTTC.

This rearrangement joins TRBV13 to TRBJ2-7, with TRBD2 matching over 12 bases. The length of the CDR3 is 15 residues. The J segment lost 3 bases and the V segment lost 5 bases, leaving 5 bases of the junction unmatched. CDR1 is PRHDT, CDR2 FYEKMQ, per germline (reference sequence). Here the CDR3 DNA reads TGTGCCAGCAGCCAACTAGCGGGGGGTGACTACGAGCAGTACTTC. It yields the protein CASSQLAGGDYEQYF.

This clone has more than one count but fewer than ten. The V and J genes are TRBV4-2 and TRBJ1-2, with D perhaps TRBD1 (5 bases). With 2 bases removed from V and 4 bases from J, the gap between germline ends came to 14 bases. Germline V CDR1 and CDR2: LGHNA, YNFKEQ. The CDR3 covers 15 residues. The CDR3 DNA follows: TGTGCCAGCAGCCAATCGACAGAGCTCGTCTATGGCTACACCTTC. The encoded protein is CASSQSTELVYGYTF.

A word on this clone: A junction boundary mismatches the germline segment, possibly from a read error. The chain carries TRBV5-1 and TRBJ1-1; D unresolved. Germline assignment: CDR1 SGHRS and CDR2 YFSETQ. The CDR3 spans 14 residues. The DNA of the CDR3 is TGCGCCAGCAGCGTAGCGCAAGAGAACACTGAAGCTCTCTTT. It specifies CASSVAQENTEALF.

The gene calls are TRBV5-1 and TRBJ2-5, with a possible D match to TRBD2 (5 bases). The CDR3 spans 14 residues. The V and J ends lost 2 bases and 7 bases respectively, with 15 bases between them. Germline CDR1 reads SGHRS; CDR2 reads YFSETQ. The chain's CDR3 is CASSFGTASGTQYF. The CDR3 DNA reads as TGCGCCAGCAGCTTCGGTACAGCAAGCGGGACCCAGTACTTC.

This chain connects TRBV28 to TRBJ2-2, with D uncertain. CDR1 is MDHEN and CDR2 is SYDVKM in the germline V gene. Trimming left V 10 bases short and J 1 base short, with 10 bases between. The CDR3 is made up of 13 amino acids. CDR3 DNA sequence: TGTGCCATCAGGTCAGGGAACACCGGGGAGCTGTTTTTT. Translation: CAIRSGNTGELFF. Full variable domain (outside the CDR3, taken from reference TRBV28 and TRBJ2-2): DVKVTQSSRYLVKRTGEKVFLECVQDMDHENMFWYRQDPGLGLRLIYFSYDVKMKEKGDIPEGYSVSREKKERFSLILESASTNQTSMYLCAIRSGNTGELFFGEGSRLTVL.

This clone showed up just a few times. This rearrangement joins TRBV10-2 to TRBJ2-3; TRBD2 matches at 14 bases. CDR1 WSHSY and CDR2 SAAADI come from the germline V gene. Trimming took 3 bases from V and 3 from J; bases not matched to a gene: 17. The CDR3 is 21 residues long. This CDR3 reads CASSDWAGLAGGRGGTDTQYF. CDR3 DNA sequence: TGCGCCAGCAGTGATTGGGCCGGACTAGCGGGGGGCCGAGGGGGAACAGATACGCAGTATTTT.

This clone appeared a few times. The V call is TRBV6-4, the J call TRBJ1-3, with 11 bases identical to TRBD1. V shed 6 bases, J shed 0 bases, and the junction held 10 bases outside the gene matches. Germline assignment: CDR1 MRHNA and CDR2 SNTAGT. The CDR3 spans 18 residues. The CDR3: CASSYRDRGANSGNTIYF. Written as DNA, the CDR3 is TGTGCCAGCAGCTACCGGGACAGGGGGGCTAACTCTGGAAACACCATATATTTT.

The V gene is TRBV30, the J gene TRBJ2-4; 7 positions agree with TRBD1. Germline CDR1 GTSNPN, CDR2 SVGIG (reference sequence). V trimming: 2 bases; J trimming: 4 bases; junction bases outside the gene matches: 8. The CDR3 consists of 15 residues. The CDR3 is CAWSRRGRDKNIQYF. The CDR3 region has the DNA TGTGCCTGGAGTCGAAGGGGGCGCGATAAAAACATTCAGTACTTC.

The chain couples TRBV7-9 to TRBJ2-1; tentatively, D is TRBD2 (6 bases). This CDR3 is 16 amino acids long. The germline gives CDR1 SEHNR, CDR2 FQNEAQ (reference sequence). V gave up 1 base and J gave up 4 bases, with 14 bases separating them. CDR3 sequence: CASSLGGNGGYNEQFF. The CDR3 nucleotides are TGTGCCAGCAGCTTAGGGGGGAACGGGGGTTACAATGAGCAGTTCTTC.

The genes are TRBV4-1 and TRBJ2-7; 8 bases fit TRBD1. This CDR3 spans 15 amino acids. Trimming took 3 bases from V and 2 from J; bases not matched to a gene: 6. The germline CDR1 and CDR2 sequences are MGHRA and YSYEKL. DNA of the CDR3: TGCGCCAGCAGCCATTTGGACAGGGCGCCCTACGAGCAGTACTTC. It encodes CASSHLDRAPYEQYF.

This clone has more than one count but fewer than ten. The rearrangement links TRBV9 to TRBJ2-1; possibly TRBD2 for D (5 bases). CDR1 and CDR2 (germline): SGDLS, YYNGEE. The CDR3 spans 15 residues. V was pared by 0 bases and J by 4 bases, with 11 bases between. The CDR3 DNA reads TGTGCCAGCAGCGTAGGTACGGGGTCATACAATGAGCAGTTCTTC. It specifies CASSVGTGSYNEQFF. The full variable domain, completed using reference TRBV9 and TRBJ2-1, is DSGVTQTPKHLITATGQRVTLRCSPRSGDLSVYWYQQSLDQGLQFLIQYYNGEERAKGNILERFSAQQFPDLHSELNLSSLELGDSALYFCASSVGTGSYNEQFFGPGTRLTVL.